Listed below are T cell receptor beta chains from one sample, sequenced in a study of T-cell reconstitution after alpha-beta-depleted transplantation in children. TCRdb re-analysed the PCR reads in MiXCR, keeping a single row per CDR3 protein. The profile covers hundreds of thousands of distinct CDR3 sequences, with around 12% appearing a single time and about 2.6% taken by the ten largest. This sample comprised PBMCs from the stem cell graft donor, obtained from the stem cell graft. The receptors come from a human donor who donated a stem cell graft to a child with acute lymphoblastic leukemia. The CDR3 runs from the conserved cysteine through the conserved F or W. A D gene is named only where the DNA matches it firmly. Clone size, where shown, is once, few, many, or a class for clones that have expanded.

D,V,J,size,DNA,CDR3
TRBD1,TRBV5-1,TRBJ2-7,many,TGCGCCAGCTGTCCCGGGACAGGGATCCACGAGCAGTACTTC,CASCPGTGIHEQYF
.,TRBV20-1,TRBJ1-5,many,TGCAGTGCCCCCGTGAAATACGGCAATCAGCCCCAGCATTTT,CSAPVKYGNQPQHF
TRBD2,TRBV29-1,TRBJ2-7,many,TGCAGCGTCGCTAGCGGGGGGTCGTCCTACGAGCAGTACTTC,CSVASGGSSYEQYF
TRBD1,TRBV12-3/TRBV12-4,TRBJ1-2,many,TGTGCCAGCAGTCCGGGACAGGGGGCCTTTCGGGGCTACACCTTC,CASSPGQGAFRGYTF
.,TRBV11-2,TRBJ1-1,many,TGTGCCAGCAGCTTGGACCTTATGAACACTGAAGCTTTCTTT,CASSLDLMNTEAFF
TRBD1,TRBV20-1,TRBJ2-7,many,TGCAGTGCCAACAGGGGATCTGGACTCACCTACGAGCAGTACTTC,CSANRGSGLTYEQYF
TRBD1,TRBV28,TRBJ2-2,many,TGTGCCAGCAGCACAAACTCCTGGACAGGCACCGGGGAGCTGTTTTTT,CASSTNSWTGTGELFF
.,TRBV3-1,TRBJ2-4,many,TGTGCCAGCAGCCCCTATCCGGGACAACATGTAGAGTACTTC,CASSPYPGQHVEYF
.,TRBV7-2,TRBJ2-5,many,TGTGCCAGCAGCTTAGCTAGGGTTGGAGAGACCCAGTACTTC,CASSLARVGETQYF
TRBD2,TRBV5-1,TRBJ2-1,many,TGCGCCAGCAGCCCCGGGACTAGAAACAATGAGCAGTTCTTC,CASSPGTRNNEQFF
.,TRBV20-1,TRBJ2-1,many,TGCAGTGCTAAGGCGGCCTCCTACAATGAGCAGTTCTTC,CSAKAASYNEQFF
.,TRBV6-5,TRBJ1-1,many,TGTGCCAGCAGTTACGGACGACAGGTGAACTACGAAGCTTTCTTT,CASSYGRQVNYEAFF
.,TRBV20-1,TRBJ2-2,many,TGCAGTGCCTCGGAGCCGAACACCGGGGAGCTGTTTTTT,CSASEPNTGELFF
TRBD1,TRBV9,TRBJ2-2,many,TGTGCCAGCAGCCTAATACCTCCGGGACAGGGGGTGCTCGGGGAGCTGTTTTTT,CASSLIPPGQGVLGELFF
TRBD2,TRBV13,TRBJ2-1,many,TGTGCCAGCAGCTTAGGCCGCGGGAGGGGCGCTGAGCAGTTCTTC,CASSLGRGRGAEQFF
TRBD2,TRBV7-3,TRBJ2-1,few,TGTGCCAGCAGCAGCCCCGGTGGGACTAGCGGGAGTAATTATGAGCAGTTCTTC,CASSSPGGTSGSNYEQFF
.,TRBV21-1,TRBJ2-7,many,TGTGCCAGCAGCAAATGGGTATATTTAGCGAGGGACTCTTCCTACGAGCAGTACTTC,CASSKWVYLARDSSYEQYF
.,TRBV10-3,TRBJ1-1,many,TGTGCCCATGGCGGAATGAACACTGAAGCTTTCTTT,CAHGGMNTEAFF
.,TRBV9,TRBJ1-3,.,TGTGCCAGCAGCTACACGGGGGGGACCGCCGGAAACACCATATATTTT,CASSYTGGTAGNTIYF
.,TRBV5-1,TRBJ2-1,many,TGCGCCAGCAGCTTCGTGGGGGAAGAGCAGTTCTTC,CASSFVGEEQFF
.,TRBV12-3/TRBV12-4,TRBJ2-1,many,TGTGCCAGCTTCGTAAGGTCAAATGAGCAGTTCTTC,CASFVRSNEQFF
.,TRBV29-1,TRBJ2-3,many,TGCAGCGTTGTCAGGGGGGCCACAGATACGCAGTATTTT,CSVVRGATDTQYF
TRBD2,TRBV20-1,TRBJ2-1,many,TGCAGTGCCCCCGGGGCTAGCGGCTACAATGAGCAGTTCTTC,CSAPGASGYNEQFF
TRBD1,TRBV12-3/TRBV12-4,TRBJ1-6,.,TGTGCCAGCAGCTCATTACGGGACAGGGATTCACCCCTCCACTTT,CASSSLRDRDSPLHF
.,TRBV12-3/TRBV12-4,TRBJ2-6,many,TGTGCCAGCACCTCGGACAGTTCTGGGGCCAACGTCCTGACTTTC,CASTSDSSGANVLTF
.,TRBV30,TRBJ2-7,many,TGTGCCTGGAGTGTACAATACCCCGAGCAGTACTTC,CAWSVQYPEQYF
.,TRBV5-1,TRBJ2-6,.,TGCGCCAGCAGCCACAGGGGGAATCGGGGGGCCAACGGCCTGACTTTC,CASSHRGNRGANGLTF
.,TRBV6-5,TRBJ2-7,many,TGTGCCAGCAGTTATGGGTCGGTCTTGGACTACGAGCAGTACTTC,CASSYGSVLDYEQYF
TRBD2,TRBV5-1,TRBJ2-7,many,TGCGCCAGCAGCGGAGGGGAGGGTTTCATCGGCGAGCAGTACTTC,CASSGGEGFIGEQYF
.,TRBV4-3,TRBJ2-1,many,TGCGCCAGCAGCCAAAGCCCCTCGGGGGTCGATGAGCAGTTCTTC,CASSQSPSGVDEQFF
.,TRBV12-3/TRBV12-4,TRBJ1-5,many,TGTGCCAGCAGTTTCGGTAGCCAGGGGACGCAGCCCCAGCATTTT,CASSFGSQGTQPQHF
.,TRBV5-1,TRBJ2-2,many,TGCGCCAGCAGGGGGACCTACCACACCGGGGAGCTGTTTTTT,CASRGTYHTGELFF
TRBD2,TRBV7-2,TRBJ2-7,few,TGTGCCAGCAGCCACTCCGGTGCGGGAGGGTTCCACGAGCAGTACTTC,CASSHSGAGGFHEQYF
.,TRBV6-2/TRBV6-3,TRBJ1-5,many,TGTGCCAGCAGTTACTACACGACTGGGGACAATCAGCCCCAGCATTTT,CASSYYTTGDNQPQHF
.,TRBV27,TRBJ2-7,many,TGTGCCAGCAGTCCCCGGATCCCCTACGAGCAGTACTTC,CASSPRIPYEQYF
.,TRBV28,TRBJ1-3,many,TGTGCCAGCCGGGCACGTCCCTCTGGAAACACCATATATTTT,CASRARPSGNTIYF
.,TRBV5-1,TRBJ2-6,many,TGCGCCAGCAGCTTGGATCGGGACGGACTTGCTAAAAACGTCCTGACTTTC,CASSLDRDGLAKNVLTF
TRBD1,TRBV5-1,TRBJ2-1,many,TGCGCCAGCAGCTTGGGACCAGGGGGTCTATACAATGAGCAGTTCTTC,CASSLGPGGLYNEQFF
TRBD2,TRBV20-1,TRBJ2-1,many,TGCAGTGCTAGCGGTCCGACTAGCGGGAGCTACAATGAGCAGTTCTTC,CSASGPTSGSYNEQFF
TRBD2,TRBV5-4,TRBJ2-5,many,TGTGCCAGCAGCTTGAGTCGGGGGGAGTTTGGGGAGACCCAGTACTTC,CASSLSRGEFGETQYF
.,TRBV7-9,TRBJ1-2,many,.,CASSFGPGQGSGYTF
TRBD1,TRBV27,TRBJ1-6,many,TGTGCCAGCAGTTCCCCCGGACAGGGGGAATCACCCCTCCACTTT,CASSSPGQGESPLHF
.,TRBV7-2,TRBJ2-3,many,TGTGCCAGCAGCTTAGGACGTGTTTTTACCGCGGATACGCAGTATTTT,CASSLGRVFTADTQYF
.,TRBV7-8,TRBJ2-7,many,TGTGCCAGCAGCTTAGGGCAAATCTACGAGCAGTACTTC,CASSLGQIYEQYF
.,TRBV7-2,TRBJ1-3,.,TGTGCCAGCAGCTCGTACGTCTCAGAAACTGGAAACACCATATATTTT,CASSSYVSETGNTIYF
.,TRBV29-1,TRBJ2-7,.,TGCAGCGTATCCCGGTTGGCCAGGGGCCACGAGCAGTACTTC,CSVSRLARGHEQYF
TRBD1,TRBV4-3,TRBJ2-3,many,TGCGCCAGCAGCCAAGACCCGACAGGGAATCGGGCCAGAGATACGCAGTATTTT,CASSQDPTGNRARDTQYF
.,TRBV4-3,TRBJ2-3,few,TGCGCCAGCAGCCAAGTATTTGCCGGTAGCACAGATACGCAGTATTTT,CASSQVFAGSTDTQYF
TRBD2,TRBV28,TRBJ2-7,many,TGTGCCAGCAGTTCACTAGCGGGAGGCTTCGACGAGCAGTACTTC,CASSSLAGGFDEQYF
.,TRBV5-1,TRBJ2-2,many,TGCGCCAGCAGGAATCGTGGCCAACCCACGGGAACCGGGGAGCTGTTTTTT,CASRNRGQPTGTGELFF
.,TRBV6-2/TRBV6-3,TRBJ2-2,many,TGTGCCAGCTCTAGGGGGGGCAGAACCGGGGAGCTGTTTTTT,CASSRGGRTGELFF
.,TRBV27,TRBJ2-7,many,TGTGCCAGCTCTTTCAGGATGGGGCAGCGCTACGAGCAGTACTTC,CASSFRMGQRYEQYF
TRBD1,TRBV7-6,TRBJ1-3,many,TGTGCCAGCAGCGCCAGACAGGGCGACACCATATATTTT,CASSARQGDTIYF
TRBD1,TRBV6-5,TRBJ2-2,.,TGTGCCAGCCGGGACAGAAACACCGGGGAGCTGTTTTTT,CASRDRNTGELFF
.,TRBV18,TRBJ2-3,many,TGTGCCAGCTCACCGATACTAACTTCTAGCACAGATACGCAGTATTTT,CASSPILTSSTDTQYF
TRBD1,TRBV9,TRBJ1-2,many,TGTGCCAGCAGCGTAGGTCGGGACAGGGGAGAGGCTAACTATGGCTACACCTTC,CASSVGRDRGEANYGYTF
TRBD1,TRBV9,TRBJ1-1,many,TGTGCCAGCAGCCCGCGACAGGGGCCCCCCTCTGAAGCTTTCTTT,CASSPRQGPPSEAFF
.,TRBV12-3/TRBV12-4,TRBJ2-1,many,TGTGCCAGCGGGGGGACGGGTGAGCAGTTCTTC,CASGGTGEQFF
TRBD1,TRBV5-1,TRBJ1-5,many,TGCGCCAGCAGCTTGGCGGGGGACAGCACTGAACCCCAGCATTTT,CASSLAGDSTEPQHF